A selection of T cell receptor beta chains follows, all from one sample in a study of blood T cell repertoires in COVID-19. The method was immunoSEQ multiplex PCR; TCRdb's version includes in-frame clones alone and lacks a portion of them. Of 250,000 to 300,000 clones in the sample, around 90% were seen once. Sequenced sample: PBMCs or T cells enriched from blood (not recorded which). The receptors were gathered from a young woman who had recovered from COVID-19. CDR3s include the opening cysteine and the closing phenylalanine or tryptophan. Each record gives: CDR3 DNA, CDR3 protein, J gene, clone size, V gene, D gene. A D gene is named only where the DNA matches it firmly. Some rows mark clone size as missing; the rest say once, few, many or name a class of expanded clone.

TGTGCCAGCAGCTTAGGGGGTTCCGGGAGCCCCGGGGAGCTGTTTTTT CASSLGGSGSPGELFF TRBJ2-2 . TRBV11-3 .
TGTGCCAGCAGTCCCAACCAAGAGACCCAGTACTTC CASSPNQETQYF TRBJ2-5 . TRBV27 .
TGTGCCAGCAGCCACCCCACAGGGGGCTCTGGAAACACCATATATTTT CASSHPTGGSGNTIYF TRBJ1-3 . TRBV3-1/TRBV3-2 TRBD1
TGTGCCAGTAGTATGTGGGACAGGGACAATCAGCCCCAGCATTTT CASSMWDRDNQPQHF TRBJ1-5 . TRBV19 TRBD1
TGTGCCAGTAGTATGGGACAGGGTGTAACTGAAGCTTTCTTT CASSMGQGVTEAFF TRBJ1-1 . TRBV19 TRBD1
TGTGCCTCGCGGACTGCAGGTGGAGATACGCAGTATTTT CASRTAGGDTQYF TRBJ2-3 . TRBV6-5 .
TGCGCCAGCAGCTTTGAGGTCCCGTCTAGCTCCTACAATGAGCAGTTCTTC CASSFEVPSSSYNEQFF TRBJ2-1 . TRBV5-1 .
TGTGCCAGCAGCTTCGAGATTTCCTACGAGCAGTACTTC CASSFEISYEQYF TRBJ2-7 . TRBV5-4 .
TGTGCCAGCTCCTTTAAGGGGGACACTGAAGCTTTCTTT CASSFKGDTEAFF TRBJ1-1 once TRBV18 .
TGTGCCAGCAGTGCCCGAGGGACAGGGGCAAGCTACGAGCAGTACTTC CASSARGTGASYEQYF TRBJ2-7 . TRBV6-1 TRBD1
TGTGCCACCAGTGAGTCCGGGACAGGGGATGAAAAACTGTTTTTT CATSESGTGDEKLFF TRBJ1-4 . TRBV24-1 TRBD1
TGTGCCAGCAGGAAGCTCTCTGTTGCTAGCACAGATACGCAGTATTTT CASRKLSVASTDTQYF TRBJ2-3 . TRBV2 .
TGTGCCAGCAGCTCACCGGGACAGGGGAACGAGCAGTACTTC CASSSPGQGNEQYF TRBJ2-7 . TRBV7-9 TRBD1
TGTGCCAGCAGCCGGGACAGGGTCCGATCACCCCTCCACTTT CASSRDRVRSPLHF TRBJ1-6 . TRBV7-2 TRBD1
TGCGCCAGCAGTGTGGACAGAAATTCACCCCTCCACTTT CASSVDRNSPLHF TRBJ1-6 . TRBV10-2 .
TGTGCCAGTAGTATGATCCTCGGGAGGTCAGAGACCCAGTACTTC CASSMILGRSETQYF TRBJ2-5 . TRBV19 TRBD2
TGTGCCAGCAGTTTGCTCCAGGGTTTTGGCTACACCTTC CASSLLQGFGYTF TRBJ1-2 . TRBV28 .
TGTGCCAGCAGCCCCGGGACAGACACCGGGGAGCTGTTTTTT CASSPGTDTGELFF TRBJ2-2 . TRBV13 TRBD1
TGTGCCAGCAGCCCGGCGGGGGTACCGGCGTCTGAAGCTTTCTTT CASSPAGVPASEAFF TRBJ1-1 . TRBV28 .
TGTGCCAGCAGCTTAGACAGGGGGCAAGAGGTCTATGGCTACACCTTC CASSLDRGQEVYGYTF TRBJ1-2 . TRBV7-8 TRBD1
TGTGCCAGCAGCCACACTTTCCGGGGTTCTAATGAGCAGTTCTTC CASSHTFRGSNEQFF TRBJ2-1 . TRBV7-9 .
TGTGCCAGCAGCCAGGGACAGGGGGCAACAGATACGCAGTATTTT CASSQGQGATDTQYF TRBJ2-3 . TRBV7-9 TRBD1
TGTGCCAGTAGTACCCTGACAGGGGGGCGACTAGGGAATGAGCAGTTCTTC CASSTLTGGRLGNEQFF TRBJ2-1 . TRBV19 TRBD1
TGTGCCAGCAGTTTAACTACAGGGACAGATACGCAGTATTTT CASSLTTGTDTQYF TRBJ2-3 . TRBV5-6 .
TGTGCCAGCAGCGTAGGCGCGGTGGGGAGGGGCACCGGGGAGCTGTTTTTT CASSVGAVGRGTGELFF TRBJ2-2 . TRBV9 TRBD2
TGTGCCAGCAGCCAAGATAAACTAGCGGGGTCCTCTAATGAGCAGTTCTTC CASSQDKLAGSSNEQFF TRBJ2-1 . TRBV3-1/TRBV3-2 TRBD2
TGTGCCAGCAGCTTACGGCTAGCGGGAAGCACAGATACGCAGTATTTT CASSLRLAGSTDTQYF TRBJ2-3 . TRBV7-2 TRBD2
TGCGCCAGCAGCCAACCCAGGGATGCGCAGTATTTT CASSQPRDAQYF TRBJ2-3 . TRBV4-1 .
TGCGCCAGCAGCCAAGCCAGAACTGGAAACACCATATATTTT CASSQARTGNTIYF TRBJ1-3 . TRBV4-1 .
TGTGCCAGCAGCGGACTAGCGGGGAAGAGGGATACGCAGTATTTT CASSGLAGKRDTQYF TRBJ2-3 few TRBV5-6 TRBD2
TGTGCCAGCAGAGACAGGGTTAATGAGCAGTTCTTC CASRDRVNEQFF TRBJ2-1 . TRBV6-5 TRBD1
TGTGCCTGGAGCCCCAAGGGGCTGCGGGGAGCTTTCTTT CAWSPKGLRGAFF TRBJ1-1 . TRBV30 .
TGTGCCAGCAGCTTAACCGGGACAGGGGATGGCTACACCTTC CASSLTGTGDGYTF TRBJ1-2 . TRBV7-3 TRBD1
TGTGCCAGCAGCTTATCTACGGGGAATGAGCAGTTCTTC CASSLSTGNEQFF TRBJ2-1 . TRBV7-9 .
TGTGCCAGCAGCTTAGTTGTTGGGGGGGATAACTATGGCTACACCTTC CASSLVVGGDNYGYTF TRBJ1-2 . TRBV7-2 .
TGTGCCACCAGTGATCCCCGTCGGGGGGCTAGCACAGATACGCAGTATTTT CATSDPRRGASTDTQYF TRBJ2-3 . TRBV24-1 .
TGTGCCAGCATGAAGGGGCCTAACCAAGAGACCCAGTACTTC CASMKGPNQETQYF TRBJ2-5 . TRBV28 .
TGCGCCAGCAGCCAAGAATTCCCCGGACGGAGGAATGAAAAACTGTTTTTT CASSQEFPGRRNEKLFF TRBJ1-4 . TRBV4-3 .
TGTGCCAGCTCACCTTCCCCGCCGAGCGGGAGATTAGCCTACGAGCAGTACTTC CASSPSPPSGRLAYEQYF TRBJ2-7 . TRBV18 TRBD2
TGTGCCAGCAGTTTTAACCCGGGAGCGACAAATGAGCAGTTCTTC CASSFNPGATNEQFF TRBJ2-1 . TRBV28 .
TGTGCCATCAGCGCGGGACAGGGGTCGGGAGTGATGACCGGGGAGCTGTTTTTT CAISAGQGSGVMTGELFF TRBJ2-2 once TRBV10-3 TRBD1
TGTGCCAGCAGTGAGTCCGCGGGACTCTACGAGCAGTACTTC CASSESAGLYEQYF TRBJ2-7 . TRBV2 .
TGTGCCAGCAGCTTAGACGGACAGATAGAACAGCCCCAGCATTTT CASSLDGQIEQPQHF TRBJ1-5 . TRBV7-8 .
TGTGCCTGGAGGGGGAGCTCAAACTATGGCTACACCTTC CAWRGSSNYGYTF TRBJ1-2 . TRBV30 .
TGTGCCAGCAGCCCTTCTGGCGGGAGTGAGCAGTTCTTC CASSPSGGSEQFF TRBJ2-1 . TRBV7-3 TRBD2
TGTGCCAGCAGCCCACAGGCCCCCTCTGGGGCCAACGTCCTGACTTTC CASSPQAPSGANVLTF TRBJ2-6 . TRBV5-4 .
TGTGCCAGCAGTTACTCGAGTACAGGGGGGAACACTGAAGCTTTCTTT CASSYSSTGGNTEAFF TRBJ1-1 . TRBV6-5 TRBD1
TGTGCCAGCTCCCGGAACAGCGGGGCAGGGGAGACCCAGTACTTC CASSRNSGAGETQYF TRBJ2-5 . TRBV6-4 TRBD2
TGTGCCAGCAGTTTAGGGGTATGGAGGCAGCCCCAGCATTTT CASSLGVWRQPQHF TRBJ1-5 . TRBV28 .
TGTGCCACCAGCCTAACCGGGACTAGCGGGACCTACGTCGGGCAGTACTTC CATSLTGTSGTYVGQYF TRBJ2-7 . TRBV15 TRBD2
TGTGCCAGCAGCTCCATGGAAGCGGGAGAGTACGAGCAGTACTTC CASSSMEAGEYEQYF TRBJ2-7 . TRBV7-9 TRBD2
TGTGCCAGCAGTCACCGGGACAGGGGGGAAGAGACCCAGTACTTC CASSHRDRGEETQYF TRBJ2-5 . TRBV6-4 TRBD1
TGTGCCACCAGTGTCAAACGACGACAGGGTCTATCCTACGAGCAGTACTTC CATSVKRRQGLSYEQYF TRBJ2-7 . TRBV24-1 TRBD1
TGTGCCAGCAGTGACCCGGGACAGACCTACAATGAGCAGTTCTTC CASSDPGQTYNEQFF TRBJ2-1 . TRBV6-2/TRBV6-3 TRBD1
TGTGCCAGCAGTGACTCAGGGGCCGGGGAGCTGTTTTTT CASSDSGAGELFF TRBJ2-2 few TRBV6-4 .